The following is a T cell receptor beta chain sequence with its context. Its antigen is undetermined. The data belong to a study of T cell responses to AZD1222 COVID-19 vaccine. Notes on the study in general: As reported, nearly half of all spike-specific TCRs target variant regions that are unmutated.

The CDR3 covers 20 residues. CDR1 and CDR2 from the germline V gene are LNHDA and SQIVND (reference sequence). V dropped 3 bases and J dropped 2; count of bases not matched to a gene: 18. Sequencing used immunoSEQ multiplex PCR; TCRdb keeps in-frame clones, though not all of them. Here the sample spans 120,000 to 150,000 clones, about 90% being singletons. The genes are TRBV19 and TRBJ2-7, with 11 bases aligning to TRBD2. This sequence was found in an adult who received the MenACWY meningococcal vaccine as a control. The sample was peripheral blood, taken 28 days after the second dose of the MenACWY control vaccine. The CDR3 here is CASSMRAETLLAGEPYEQYF. CDR3 in DNA: TGTGCCAGTAGTATGAGGGCAGAGACCTTACTAGCGGGGGAGCCCTACGAGCAGTACTTC.